These 12 T cell receptor beta chains came from one sample sequenced in a study of cytomegalovirus exposure and HLA in healthy donors. The assay was immunoSEQ multiplex PCR, and TCRdb's table has in-frame clones only and misses some. The sample includes around 170,000 clones, 85% of them seen just once. The source material was PBMCs. These receptors were obtained from a man between 18 and 29 years old in good health and CMV-seropositive.

This chain joins TRBV28 and TRBJ2-7; TRBD1 aligns across 7 bases. Germline V gene data show CDR1 as MDHEN and CDR2 as SYDVKM. The CDR3 covers 13 residues. With V trimmed by 7 bases and J by 6 bases, 9 bases remained unmatched. The CDR3: CASTPTGSLEQYF. DNA of the CDR3: TGTGCCAGCACTCCGACAGGGTCCCTCGAGCAGTACTTC.

The V gene is TRBV7-2, the J gene TRBJ2-7; 10 positions match TRBD2. Per the germline V gene, CDR1 is SGHTA and CDR2 is FQGNSA. V lost 3 bases and J lost 4; bases outside the gene matches: 9. This CDR3 spans 16 amino acids. This CDR3 is CASSFHGGLAVYEQYF. CDR3 bases: TGTGCCAGCAGCTTCCACGGAGGACTAGCGGTTTACGAGCAGTACTTC.

The V and J genes are TRBV19 and TRBJ2-1; D is perhaps TRBD1 (6 bases). The CDR3 loop spans 13 amino acids. Germline V CDR1 and CDR2: LNHDA, SQIVND (reference sequence). V was clipped by 4 bases and J by 5 bases, with 9 bases between them. This CDR3 is CASSRQVHNEQFF. In nucleotides, the CDR3 is TGTGCCAGTAGTAGACAGGTCCACAATGAGCAGTTCTTC.

The rearrangement uses TRBV6-5 and TRBJ1-2; a weak D match, TRBD1 (5 bases). Germline assignment: CDR1 MNHEY and CDR2 SVGAGI. The CDR3 covers 13 residues. V shed 6 bases and J shed 2 bases, with 10 bases lying between them. The CDR3 DNA reads as TGTGCCAGCAGCCCAAGGGGAAACTATGGCTACACCTTC. This sequence encodes CASSPRGNYGYTF.

J is TRBJ2-1 and V is TRBV5-1, with TRBD2 matching 10 bases. Trimming cost V 4 bases and J 8 bases; bases outside gene matches: 9. Germline-derived CDR1 and CDR2 are SGHRS and YFSETQ. The CDR3 totals 15 residues. The CDR3 spells CASSILAGNRDEQFF. CDR3 DNA: TGCGCCAGCAGCATACTAGCGGGGAACAGGGATGAGCAGTTCTTC. The full variable domain, completed using reference TRBV5-1 and TRBJ2-1, is KAGVTQTPRYLIKTRGQQVTLSCSPISGHRSVSWYQQTPGQGLQFLFEYFSETQRNKGNFPGRFSGRQFSNSRSEMNVSTLELGDSALYLCASSILAGNRDEQFFGPGTRLTVL.

The chain couples TRBV28 to TRBJ1-1; no clear D gene. The V end was cut by 6 bases, the J end by 1 base, with 6 bases between. The CDR3 runs to 12 residues. Germline V lookup: CDR1 MDHEN, CDR2 SYDVKM. CDR3 in amino acids: CASRTGNTEAFF. The CDR3 bases are TGTGCCAGCAGAACCGGGAACACTGAAGCTTTCTTT. Using reference TRBV28 and TRBJ1-1 for the parts outside the CDR3, the full variable domain is DVKVTQSSRYLVKRTGEKVFLECVQDMDHENMFWYRQDPGLGLRLIYFSYDVKMKEKGDIPEGYSVSREKKERFSLILESASTNQTSMYLCASRTGNTEAFFGQGTRLTVV.

In this sample, this clone turned up once. V is TRBV30 and J is TRBJ2-1; D is possibly TRBD2 (6 bases). Germline loops: CDR1 GTSNPN, CDR2 SVGIG (reference sequence). This CDR3 spans 10 amino acids. V lost 6 bases and J lost 10, with 10 bases in between. The DNA of the CDR3 is TGTGCCTGCCGAAGCGGGGAGCAGTTCTTC. Encoded protein: CACRSGEQFF.

This clone was counted a single time. The chain recombines TRBV19 with TRBJ1-5; maybe TRBD1 (6 bases). Germline assignment: CDR1 LNHDA and CDR2 SQIVND (reference sequence). The CDR3 loop spans 18 amino acids. V was pared by 0 bases and J by 3 bases, with 18 bases between. The CDR3 here is CASSIERGGRTYNQPQHF. CDR3 nucleotides: TGTGCCAGTAGTATAGAAAGGGGGGGCCGAACCTACAATCAGCCCCAGCATTTT.

This chain joins TRBV11-3 and TRBJ2-3; possibly TRBD2 for D (7 bases). The CDR3 loop spans 17 amino acids. Germline V gene lookup returns CDR1 SGHNT and CDR2 YENEEA. Trimming stripped 6 bases from V and 7 bases from J, with 26 bases between. This CDR3 is CASSSNRGGPREYTQYF. For the CDR3, the DNA is TGTGCCAGCAGTTCAAATCGCGGGGGCCCTAGGGAGTATACGCAGTATTTT. The full variable domain, its missing parts supplied by reference TRBV11-3 and TRBJ2-3, is EAGVVQSPRYKIIEKKQPVAFWCNPISGHNTLYWYLQNLGQGPELLIRYENEEAVDDSQLPKDRFSAERLKGVDSTLKIQPAELGDSAVYLCASSSNRGGPREYTQYFGPGTRLTVL.

V and J are TRBV27 and TRBJ2-5; 7 bases agree with TRBD1. This CDR3 is 15 amino acids long. Germline CDR1 is MNHEY and CDR2 is SMNVEV (reference sequence). V gave up 3 bases and J gave up 5 bases; unmatched junction bases: 9. The CDR3 DNA sequence: TGTGCCAGCAGTTTTGGGCAGGGGGAAGGGGAGACCCAGTACTTC. Its translation: CASSFGQGEGETQYF.

This chain's CDR3 is CASSQVPNIGYTF. The DNA of the CDR3 is TGTGCCAGCAGCCAAGTCCCCAACATTGGCTACACCTTC. The chain combines TRBV14 with TRBJ1-2; D is uncertain. Between the trimmed V and J ends, which lost 1 base and 7 bases, there was a span of 10 bases. Germline V gene data show CDR1 as SGHDN and CDR2 as FVKESK. This CDR3 has 13 residues.

The rearrangement uses TRBV30 and TRBJ2-3; 7 nucleotides match TRBD1. V trimming: 1 base; J trimming: 0 bases; junction bases outside the gene matches: 7. The CDR3 is made up of 16 amino acids. Germline assignment: CDR1 GTSNPN and CDR2 SVGIG (reference sequence). The CDR3 region has the DNA TGTGCCTGGAGTGACCCGGACAGGCCTAGCACAGATACGCAGTATTTT. It yields the protein CAWSDPDRPSTDTQYF.